The source of this T cell receptor (beta chain) is a study of Tregs in tolerant kidney transplant recipients. Broader study findings: This study did not directly address biological reproducibility. The most relevant donor-specific Treg TCRbeta repertoire apparently came from expansion with activated donor B cells. Tolerant patients' donor-specific Tregs expanded beyond overall Tregs, suggesting antigen-driven growth.

Regarding this clone: Its antigen is unidentified. The read is 3 residues too short to cover the CDR3 end, so that end is filled in from the germline J gene.

This CDR3 comprises 14 residues. V was shortened by 3 bases and J by 4 bases, with 10 bases between the two germline ends. CDR1 is LNHDA and CDR2 is SQIVND in the germline V gene (reference sequence). Recipients received nonmyeloablative bone marrow transplants from related graft donors, with transient mixed chimerism. Thawed PBMCs were FACS-sorted into unstimulated CD4+CD25+CD127- regulatory T cells, CD4+CD25- non-regulatory cells, CD4 and CD8 cells. TCRdb's copy holds only in-frame clones and misses some; the assay was immunoSEQ multiplex PCR. This sample's table reports some 30,000 clones. The sequences come from CD4+ T cells from blood (PBMCs), collected 24 months after the transplant. The sequence came from a human patient who received a combined kidney and bone marrow transplant. The graft donor may account for some of the T cells. V usage is TRBV19 and J usage is TRBJ1-5; D might be TRBD1 (6 bases). Incomplete CDR3 DNA: TGTGCCAGTAGTATTGGGGGCAAGAATCAGCCC. Protein sequence: CASSIGGKNQP. The full CDR3 protein reads CASSIGGKNQPQHF.